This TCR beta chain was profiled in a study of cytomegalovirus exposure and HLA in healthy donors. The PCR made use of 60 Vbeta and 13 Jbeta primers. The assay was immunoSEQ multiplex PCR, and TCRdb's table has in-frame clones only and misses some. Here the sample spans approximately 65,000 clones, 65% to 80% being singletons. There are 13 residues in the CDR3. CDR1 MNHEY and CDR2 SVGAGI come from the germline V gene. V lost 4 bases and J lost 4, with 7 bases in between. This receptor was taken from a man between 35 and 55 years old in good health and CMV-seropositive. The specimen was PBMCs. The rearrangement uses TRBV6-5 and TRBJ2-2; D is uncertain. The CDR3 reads CASSSPGTGELFF. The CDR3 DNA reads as TGTGCCAGCAGTTCCCCGGGCACCGGGGAGCTGTTTTTT.